This TCR beta chain was sequenced in a study of cytomegalovirus exposure and HLA in healthy donors. Study-level results: When a later analysis was performed, an Asian-associated ancestry cluster reportedly had fewer N-insertions than the approximately 680-donor mean.

PCR used 60 Vbeta primers and 13 Jbeta primers. The method was immunoSEQ multiplex PCR; TCRdb's version includes in-frame clones alone and lacks a portion of them. This table has over 100,000 clones, around 60% appearing once. This donor has no recorded CMV serostatus. Trimming pared 0 bases from V and 3 bases from J, leaving 10 bases between. The length of the CDR3 is 15 residues. Germline lookup yields CDR1 SGDLS and CDR2 YYNGEE. Turning to this clone: The antigen remains undetermined.

Sequencing used PBMCs. This TCR was sampled from a human donor in good health. The rearrangement uses TRBV9 and TRBJ2-1; weak D call: TRBD1 (6 bases). The CDR3, as DNA: TGTGCCAGCAGCGTAGAAGGGACATACTACAATGAGCAGTTCTTC. This encodes CASSVEGTYYNEQFF.